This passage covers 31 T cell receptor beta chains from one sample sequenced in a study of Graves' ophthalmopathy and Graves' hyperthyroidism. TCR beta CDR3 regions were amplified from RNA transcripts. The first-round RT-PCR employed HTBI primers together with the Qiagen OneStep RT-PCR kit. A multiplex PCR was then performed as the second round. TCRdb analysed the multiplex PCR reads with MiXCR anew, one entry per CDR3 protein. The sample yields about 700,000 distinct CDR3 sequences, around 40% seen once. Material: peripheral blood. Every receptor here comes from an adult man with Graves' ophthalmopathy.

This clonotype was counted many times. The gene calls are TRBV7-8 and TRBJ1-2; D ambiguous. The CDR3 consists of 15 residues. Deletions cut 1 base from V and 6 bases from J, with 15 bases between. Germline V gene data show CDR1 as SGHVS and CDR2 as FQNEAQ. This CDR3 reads CASSLEFWGLDGYTF. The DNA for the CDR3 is TGTGCCAGCAGCTTAGAATTCTGGGGTCTTGATGGCTACACCTTC.

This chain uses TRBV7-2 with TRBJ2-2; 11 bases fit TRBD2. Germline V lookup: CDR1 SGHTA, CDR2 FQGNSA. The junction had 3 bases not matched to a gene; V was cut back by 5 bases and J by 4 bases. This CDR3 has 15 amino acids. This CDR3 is CASSISGRATGELFF. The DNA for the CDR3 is TGTGCCAGCAGCATTAGCGGGAGGGCCACCGGGGAGCTGTTTTTT.

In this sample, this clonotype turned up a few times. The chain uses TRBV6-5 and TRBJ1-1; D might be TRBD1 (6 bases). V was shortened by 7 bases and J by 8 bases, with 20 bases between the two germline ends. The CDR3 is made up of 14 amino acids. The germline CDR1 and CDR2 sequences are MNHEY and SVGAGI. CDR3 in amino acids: CASTNSGGRAEAFF. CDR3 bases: TGTGCCAGCACCAACTCCGGGGGGCGGGCCGAAGCTTTCTTT.

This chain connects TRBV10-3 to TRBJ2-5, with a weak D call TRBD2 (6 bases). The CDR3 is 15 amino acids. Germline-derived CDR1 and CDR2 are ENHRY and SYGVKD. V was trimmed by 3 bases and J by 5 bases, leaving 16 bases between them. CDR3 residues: CAISDTRDSRETQYF. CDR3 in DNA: TGTGCCATCAGTGATACGCGGGACTCAAGGGAGACCCAGTACTTC.

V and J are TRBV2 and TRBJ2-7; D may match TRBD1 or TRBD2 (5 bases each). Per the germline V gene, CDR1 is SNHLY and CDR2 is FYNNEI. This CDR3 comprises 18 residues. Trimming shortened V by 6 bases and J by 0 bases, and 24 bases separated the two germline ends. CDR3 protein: CASSLAFGSGASSYEQYF. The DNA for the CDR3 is TGTGCCAGCAGCTTAGCGTTCGGGTCCGGGGCGAGCTCCTACGAGCAGTACTTC.

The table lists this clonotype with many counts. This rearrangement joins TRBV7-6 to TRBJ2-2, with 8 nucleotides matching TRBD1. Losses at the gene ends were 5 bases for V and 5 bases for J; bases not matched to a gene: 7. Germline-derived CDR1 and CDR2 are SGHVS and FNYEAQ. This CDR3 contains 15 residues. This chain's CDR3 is CASSIGQGGTGELFF. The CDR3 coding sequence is TGTGCCAGCAGCATCGGACAGGGCGGAACCGGGGAGCTGTTTTTT.

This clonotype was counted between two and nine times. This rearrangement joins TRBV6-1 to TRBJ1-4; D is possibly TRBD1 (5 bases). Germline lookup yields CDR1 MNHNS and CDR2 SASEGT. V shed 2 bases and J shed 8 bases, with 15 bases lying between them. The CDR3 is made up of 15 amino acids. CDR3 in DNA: TGTGCCAGCAGTGAATGGCAGGGAGAACGGGAAAAACTGTTTTTT. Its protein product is CASSEWQGEREKLFF.

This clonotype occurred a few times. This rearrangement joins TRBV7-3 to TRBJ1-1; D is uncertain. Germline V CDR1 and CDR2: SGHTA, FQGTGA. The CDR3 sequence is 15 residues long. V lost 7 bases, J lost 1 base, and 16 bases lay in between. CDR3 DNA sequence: TGTGCCAGCAAGAGAGAAGCGCAACCGAACACTGAAGCTTTCTTT. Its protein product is CASKREAQPNTEAFF.

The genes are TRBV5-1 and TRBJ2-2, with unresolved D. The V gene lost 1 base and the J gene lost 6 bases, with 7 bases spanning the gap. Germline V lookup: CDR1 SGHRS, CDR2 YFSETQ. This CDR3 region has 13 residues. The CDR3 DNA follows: TGCGCCAGCAGCTTGAGGCAGGCCGGGGAGCTGTTTTTT. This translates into CASSLRQAGELFF. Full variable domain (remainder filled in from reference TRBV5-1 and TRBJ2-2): KAGVTQTPRYLIKTRGQQVTLSCSPISGHRSVSWYQQTPGQGLQFLFEYFSETQRNKGNFPGRFSGRQFSNSRSEMNVSTLELGDSALYLCASSLRQAGELFFGEGSRLTVL.

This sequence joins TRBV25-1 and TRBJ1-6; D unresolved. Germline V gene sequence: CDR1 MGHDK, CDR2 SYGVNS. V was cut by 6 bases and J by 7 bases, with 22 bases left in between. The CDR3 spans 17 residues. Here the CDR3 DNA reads TGTGCCAGCAGCCAAGATCCCTTCGCGGTTTCAAATTCACCCCTCCACTTT. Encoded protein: CASSQDPFAVSNSPLHF.

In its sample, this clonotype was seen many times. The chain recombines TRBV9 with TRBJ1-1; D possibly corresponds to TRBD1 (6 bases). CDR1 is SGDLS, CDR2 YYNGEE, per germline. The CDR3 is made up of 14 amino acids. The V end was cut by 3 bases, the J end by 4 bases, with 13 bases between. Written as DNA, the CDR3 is TGTGCCAGCAGCGCCGCAGTAGGGGGCACTGAAGCTTTCTTT. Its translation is CASSAAVGGTEAFF.

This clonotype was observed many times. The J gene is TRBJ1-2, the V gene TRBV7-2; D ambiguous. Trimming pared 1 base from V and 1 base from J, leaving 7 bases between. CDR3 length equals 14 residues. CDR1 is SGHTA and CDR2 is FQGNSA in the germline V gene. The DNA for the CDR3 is TGTGCCAGCAGCTTAGGAACGAGTAACTATGGCTACACCTTC. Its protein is CASSLGTSNYGYTF.

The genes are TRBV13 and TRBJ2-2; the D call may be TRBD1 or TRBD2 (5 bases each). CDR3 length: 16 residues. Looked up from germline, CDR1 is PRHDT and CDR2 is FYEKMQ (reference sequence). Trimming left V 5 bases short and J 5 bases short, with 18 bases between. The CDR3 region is CASSTAGTVRTGELFF. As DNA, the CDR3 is TGTGCCAGCAGCACCGCCGGGACGGTGAGGACCGGGGAGCTGTTTTTT.

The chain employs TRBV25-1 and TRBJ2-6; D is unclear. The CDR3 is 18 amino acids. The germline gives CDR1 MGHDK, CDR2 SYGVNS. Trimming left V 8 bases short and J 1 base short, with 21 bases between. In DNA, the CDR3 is TGTGCCAGCTCACCAATCGTTGTGGGGATTTCTGGGGCCAACGTCCTGACTTTC. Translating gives CASSPIVVGISGANVLTF.

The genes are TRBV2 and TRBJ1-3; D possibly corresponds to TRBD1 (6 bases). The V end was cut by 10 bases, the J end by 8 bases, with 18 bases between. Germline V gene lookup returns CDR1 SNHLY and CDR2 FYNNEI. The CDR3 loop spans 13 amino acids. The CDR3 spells CAIRGLYGYTIYF. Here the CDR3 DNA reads TGTGCCATTCGGGGGCTTTATGGCTACACCATATATTTT.

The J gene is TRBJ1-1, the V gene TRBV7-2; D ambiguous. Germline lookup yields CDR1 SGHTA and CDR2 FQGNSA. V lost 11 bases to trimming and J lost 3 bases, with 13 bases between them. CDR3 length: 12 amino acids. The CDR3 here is CAWTQRDTEAFF. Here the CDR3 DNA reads TGTGCCTGGACCCAGAGAGACACTGAAGCTTTCTTT.

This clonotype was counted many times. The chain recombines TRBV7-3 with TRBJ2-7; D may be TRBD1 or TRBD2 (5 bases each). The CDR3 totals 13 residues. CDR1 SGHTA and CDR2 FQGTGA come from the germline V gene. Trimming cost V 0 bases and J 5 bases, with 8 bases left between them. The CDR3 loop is CASSLTGTDEQYF. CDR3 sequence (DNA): TGTGCCAGCAGCTTAACAGGGACCGACGAGCAGTACTTC.

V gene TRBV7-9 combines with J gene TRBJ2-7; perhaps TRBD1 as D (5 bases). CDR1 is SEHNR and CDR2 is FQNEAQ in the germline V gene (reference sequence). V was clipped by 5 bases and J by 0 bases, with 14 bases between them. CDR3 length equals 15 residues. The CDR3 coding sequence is TGTGCCAGCAGCGAGACAGCGATGAGCTCCTACGAGCAGTACTTC. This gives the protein CASSETAMSSYEQYF.

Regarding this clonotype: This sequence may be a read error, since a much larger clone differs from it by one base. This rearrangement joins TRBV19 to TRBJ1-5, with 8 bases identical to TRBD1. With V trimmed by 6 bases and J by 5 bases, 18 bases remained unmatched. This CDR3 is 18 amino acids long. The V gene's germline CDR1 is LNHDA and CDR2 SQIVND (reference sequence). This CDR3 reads CASSTGGAGGSSDQPQHF. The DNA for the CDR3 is TGTGCCAGTAGCACGGGGGGGGCAGGGGGCTCGTCGGATCAGCCCCAGCATTTT. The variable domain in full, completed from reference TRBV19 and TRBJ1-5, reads DGGITQSPKYLFRKEGQNVTLSCEQNLNHDAMYWYRQDPGQGLRLIYYSQIVNDFQKGDIAEGYSVSREKKESFPLTVTSAQKNPTAFYLCASSTGGAGGSSDQPQHFGDGTRLSIL.

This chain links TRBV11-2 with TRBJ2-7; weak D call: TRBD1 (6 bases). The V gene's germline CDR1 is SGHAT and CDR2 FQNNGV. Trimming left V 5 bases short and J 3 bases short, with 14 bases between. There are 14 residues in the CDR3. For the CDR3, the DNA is TGTGCCAGCAGCGGGGGCAGGGGATTCTACGAGCAGTACTTC. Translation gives CASSGGRGFYEQYF.

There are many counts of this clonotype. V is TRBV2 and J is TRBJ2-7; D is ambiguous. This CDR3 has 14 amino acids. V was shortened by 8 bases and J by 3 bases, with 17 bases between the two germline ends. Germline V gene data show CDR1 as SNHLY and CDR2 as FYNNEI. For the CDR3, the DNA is TGTGCCAGCGGACGGAGCCGCCAAATCTACGAGCAGTACTTC. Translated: CASGRSRQIYEQYF.

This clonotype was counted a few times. The CDR3 reads CATSVGGTGELFF. The CDR3 nucleotides read TGTGCCACCTCCGTAGGTGGGACCGGGGAGCTGTTTTTT. V is TRBV7-9 and J is TRBJ2-2, with D unclear. The CDR3 runs 13 residues. The V gene's germline CDR1 is SEHNR and CDR2 FQNEAQ (reference sequence). V lost 10 bases and J 5 bases, leaving 14 bases between the germline ends.

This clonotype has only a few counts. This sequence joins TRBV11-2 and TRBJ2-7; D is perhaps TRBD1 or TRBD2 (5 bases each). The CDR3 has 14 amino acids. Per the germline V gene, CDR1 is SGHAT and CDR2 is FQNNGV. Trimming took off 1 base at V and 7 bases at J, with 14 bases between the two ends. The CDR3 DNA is TGTGCCAGCAGCTTAGGGGGACCTCCGAAGGAGCAGTACTTC. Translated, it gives CASSLGGPPKEQYF.

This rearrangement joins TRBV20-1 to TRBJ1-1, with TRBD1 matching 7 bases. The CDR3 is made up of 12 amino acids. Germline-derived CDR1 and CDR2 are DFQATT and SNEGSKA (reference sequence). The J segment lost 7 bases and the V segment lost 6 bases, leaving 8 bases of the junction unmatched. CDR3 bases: TGCAGTGCGCAGAAGACAGGGAATGAAGCTTTCTTT. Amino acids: CSAQKTGNEAFF.

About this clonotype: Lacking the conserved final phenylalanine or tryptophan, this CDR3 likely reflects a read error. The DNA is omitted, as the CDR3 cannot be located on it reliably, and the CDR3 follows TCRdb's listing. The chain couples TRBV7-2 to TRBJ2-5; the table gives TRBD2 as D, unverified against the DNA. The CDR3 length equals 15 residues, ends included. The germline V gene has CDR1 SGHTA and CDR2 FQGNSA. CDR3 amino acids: CASSPRGSGKDTQYL.

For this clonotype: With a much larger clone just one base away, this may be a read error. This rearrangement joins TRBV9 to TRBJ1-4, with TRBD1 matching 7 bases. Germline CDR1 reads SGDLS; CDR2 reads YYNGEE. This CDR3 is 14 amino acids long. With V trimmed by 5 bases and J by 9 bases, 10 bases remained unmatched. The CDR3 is CASSPGGVDKKLFF. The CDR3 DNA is TGTGCCAGCAGTCCAGGGGGGGTCGATAAAAAACTGTTTTTT.

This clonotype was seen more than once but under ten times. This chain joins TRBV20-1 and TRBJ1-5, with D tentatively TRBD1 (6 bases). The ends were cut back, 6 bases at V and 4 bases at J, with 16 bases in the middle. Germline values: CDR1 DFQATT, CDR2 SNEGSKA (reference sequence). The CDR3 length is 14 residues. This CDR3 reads CSAPLTGDNQPQHF. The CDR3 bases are TGCAGTGCCCCTTTGACAGGTGATAATCAGCCCCAGCATTTT.

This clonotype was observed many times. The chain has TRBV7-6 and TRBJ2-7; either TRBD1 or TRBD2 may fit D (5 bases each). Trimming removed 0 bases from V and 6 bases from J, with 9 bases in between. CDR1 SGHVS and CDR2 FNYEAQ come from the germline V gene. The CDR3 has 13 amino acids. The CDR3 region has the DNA TGTGCCAGCAGCTTAGCGGCTGGGGGCGAGCAGTACTTC. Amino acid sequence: CASSLAAGGEQYF.

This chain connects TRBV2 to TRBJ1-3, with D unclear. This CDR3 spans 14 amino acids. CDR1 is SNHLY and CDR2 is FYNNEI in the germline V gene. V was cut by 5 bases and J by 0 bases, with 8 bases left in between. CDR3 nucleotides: TGTGCCAGCAGTTACGACGGCTCTGGAAACACCATATATTTT. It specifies CASSYDGSGNTIYF.

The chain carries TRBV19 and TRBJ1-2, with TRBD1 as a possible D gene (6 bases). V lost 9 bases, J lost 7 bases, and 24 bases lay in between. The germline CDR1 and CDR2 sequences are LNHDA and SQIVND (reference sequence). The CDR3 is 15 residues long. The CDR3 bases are TGTGCCAGCTCTCCGGGACACCAAATTAGGGGTGGCTACACCTTC. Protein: CASSPGHQIRGGYTF.

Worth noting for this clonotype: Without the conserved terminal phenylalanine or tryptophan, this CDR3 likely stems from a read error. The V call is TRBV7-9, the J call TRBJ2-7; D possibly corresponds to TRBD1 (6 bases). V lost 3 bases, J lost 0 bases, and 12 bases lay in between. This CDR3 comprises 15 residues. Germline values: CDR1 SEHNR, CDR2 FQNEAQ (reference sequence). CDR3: CASSLRTDLSYEQYC. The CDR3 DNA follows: TGTGCCAGCAGCTTGCGGACAGACCTCTCCTACGAGCAGTACTGC.